In its sample, the clone carrying this TCR beta chain was seen once. The antigen is unknown. The sample originates from a study of OX40 agonist ivuxolimab in advanced cancers. About the study: A diagnosis of hepatocellular carcinoma, melanoma, renal cell or head and neck cancer was present in dose-escalation patients. Study-wide points: Low clonal expansion, among the lowest seen, marked partial responders at 0.1-3.0 mg/kg. The authors did not determine the antigen specificity of the expanded peripheral T cells.

Trimming shortened V by 0 bases and J by 2 bases, and 20 bases separated the two germline ends. The CDR3 totals 18 residues. The germline gives CDR1 SGHRS, CDR2 YFSETQ. Profiled with immunoSEQ multiplex PCR; TCRdb holds only in-frame clones, not every one. The table has 90,000 to 150,000 clones, around 89% seen once. The origin of this receptor is an adult with an advanced solid tumor such as melanoma, head and neck, liver or kidney cancer. The chain couples TRBV5-1 to TRBJ1-1, with D perhaps matching TRBD1 (6 bases). The specimen comprised CD4+ or CD8+ T cells sorted from blood, sampled in a trial of the OX40 agonist ivuxolimab. The CDR3 is CASSLAWDIPGGNTEAFF. The CDR3 DNA reads TGCGCCAGCAGCTTGGCCTGGGACATCCCGGGTGGTAACACTGAAGCTTTCTTT.